These T cell receptor beta chains were read from a single sample in a study of neurological immune-mediated disorders. TCRdb ran MiXCR on the 5' RACE reads and lists one entry per CDR3 protein. The table records over 45,000 distinct CDR3 sequences, approximately 2.8% of them present only once. The sample taken for sequencing was PBMCs. The receptor source for this set is a woman between 50 and 59 years old with multiple sclerosis. The CDR3 runs from the conserved cysteine through the conserved F or W. The D gene is left open where the match is weak. Size values are once, few and many counts, or a class for expanded clones, and some rows have none.

>TRBJ1-4|many|.|TRBV5-1
CASSLGSGEEKLFF
TGCGCCAGCAGCTTGGGCAGTGGAGAAGAAAAACTGTTTTTT
>TRBJ1-2|many|.|TRBV5-6
CASSTASYGYTF
TGTGCCAGCAGCACGGCATCCTATGGCTACACCTTC
>TRBJ2-5|many|.|TRBV12-3/TRBV12-4
CASSLRRASEQETQYF
TGTGCCAGCAGTTTGAGGCGGGCTAGCGAGCAAGAGACCCAGTACTTC
>TRBJ2-3|many|TRBD2|TRBV5-6
CASSATSGGAADTQYF
TGTGCCAGCAGCGCCACTAGCGGGGGGGCGGCAGATACGCAGTATTTT
>TRBJ1-1|many|.|TRBV15
CATSPRRGSTEAFF
TGTGCCACCAGCCCCCGTCGAGGGTCCACTGAAGCTTTCTTT
>TRBJ2-1|many|.|TRBV18
CASSPELGKYINEQFF
TGTGCCAGCTCACCAGAACTAGGGAAGTATATCAATGAGCAGTTCTTC
>TRBJ2-2|many|.|TRBV27
CASSRRGPPNTGELFF
TGTGCCAGCAGTCGCCGGGGACCTCCGAACACCGGGGAGCTGTTTTTT
>TRBJ2-1|many|.|TRBV5-1
CASSLGVDGEQFF
TGCGCCAGCAGCCTGGGCGTAGATGGTGAGCAGTTCTTC
>TRBJ2-1|many|.|TRBV10-1
CASSDGTGDNEQFF
TGCGCCAGCAGTGACGGGACCGGAGACAATGAGCAGTTCTTC
>TRBJ2-7|many|.|TRBV5-1
CASSQVRYEQYF
TGCGCCAGCAGCCAAGTCCGTTACGAGCAGTACTTC
>TRBJ2-1|many|.|TRBV12-3/TRBV12-4
CASSLSSVASVEFF
TGTGCCAGCAGTTTGTCCTCCGTGGCCAGTGTGGAGTTCTTC
>TRBJ2-7|.|TRBD2|TRBV29-1
CSARSSGTTYEQYF
TGCAGCGCCAGATCTAGCGGGACAACCTACGAGCAGTACTTC
>TRBJ1-2|many|.|TRBV20-1
CSAMAPLDGYGYTF
TGCAGTGCTATGGCCCCGCTTGATGGGTATGGCTACACCTTC
>TRBJ1-1|many|.|TRBV7-6
CASSLSPWYTEAFF
TGTGCCAGCAGCTTAAGTCCGTGGTACACTGAAGCTTTCTTT
>TRBJ1-5|many|TRBD1|TRBV18
CASSPGVDRVTQPQHF
TGTGCCAGCTCACCAGGGGTTGACAGGGTTACTCAGCCCCAGCATTTT
>TRBJ2-7|many|.|TRBV7-9
CASSLIRGSNNEQYF
TGTGCCAGCAGCTTAATTCGAGGGAGTAACAACGAGCAGTACTTC
>TRBJ2-3|many|TRBD2|TRBV5-1
CASSLAAGGREERSLTDTQYF
TGCGCCAGCAGCTTGGCCGCAGGTGGGCGGGAGGAAAGGAGTTTGACAGATACGCAGTATTTT
>TRBJ2-1|many|TRBD2|TRBV3-1
CASRPKWTGTSEYNEQFF
TGTGCCAGCAGACCTAAATGGACCGGGACTAGCGAGTACAATGAGCAGTTCTTC
>TRBJ2-2|many|.|TRBV5-1
CASSLTYSARELFF
TGCGCCAGCAGCTTGACCTACTCAGCGCGGGAGCTGTTTTTT
>TRBJ2-5|many|.|TRBV19
CASRGRQQETQYF
TGTGCCAGTAGGGGAAGACAGCAAGAGACCCAGTACTTC
>TRBJ2-1|many|.|TRBV12-3/TRBV12-4
CASMSSYNEQFF
TGTGCCAGCATGAGCTCCTACAATGAGCAGTTCTTC
>TRBJ2-1|many|TRBD1|TRBV20-1
CSARANGQGVYNEQFF
TGCAGTGCTAGGGCGAACGGACAGGGAGTTTACAATGAGCAGTTCTTC
>TRBJ2-7|many|TRBD1|TRBV20-1
CSASTRQGAYEQYF
TGCAGTGCTAGTACAAGACAGGGGGCCTACGAGCAGTACTTC
>TRBJ2-2|many|.|TRBV7-2
CASRRALNTGELFF
TGTGCCAGCAGGCGGGCTTTGAACACCGGGGAGCTGTTTTTT
>TRBJ2-5|many|.|TRBV20-1
CSAPNRAWGSETQYF
TGCAGTGCCCCTAATCGGGCCTGGGGGTCCGAGACCCAGTACTTC
>TRBJ2-1|once|.|TRBV5-4
CASSLGLDVDEQFF
TGTGCCAGCAGCTTGGGGCTAGATGTCGATGAGCAGTTCTTC
>TRBJ2-3|many|TRBD1|TRBV5-1
CASSLGTGGASTQYF
TGCGCCAGCAGCCTTGGGACAGGGGGCGCGTCTACGCAGTATTTT
>TRBJ1-5|.|.|TRBV18
CASSPPGRGGKNQPQHF
TGTGCCAGCTCACCACCGGGGCGAGGGGGGAAAAATCAGCCCCAGCATTTT
>TRBJ2-1|many|TRBD1|TRBV7-3
CASSRHGQVDEQFF
TGTGCCAGCAGCCGACATGGACAGGTCGATGAGCAGTTCTTC
>TRBJ1-5|many|.|TRBV20-1
CSASASRIEPQHF
TGCAGTGCTAGTGCCAGCAGGATTGAGCCCCAGCATTTT
>TRBJ2-1|many|TRBD2|TRBV20-1
CSARVLAGADGSYNEQFF
TGCAGTGCTAGAGTACTAGCGGGAGCGGATGGCTCCTACAATGAGCAGTTCTTC
>TRBJ1-4|many|TRBD1|TRBV6-5
CASRTGQGAQREKLFF
TGTGCCAGCAGGACGGGACAGGGGGCGCAACGGGAAAAACTGTTTTTT
>TRBJ2-5|many|.|TRBV28
CASSPPGETQYF
TGTGCCAGCAGTCCGCCAGGGGAGACCCAGTACTTC
>TRBJ1-5|many|TRBD1|TRBV28
CASSPGQGDQPQHF
TGTGCCAGCAGCCCGGGACAGGGGGATCAGCCCCAGCATTTT
>TRBJ1-5|many|.|TRBV5-1
CASSHRPGNQPQHF
TGCGCCAGCAGCCATCGACCCGGCAATCAGCCCCAGCATTTT